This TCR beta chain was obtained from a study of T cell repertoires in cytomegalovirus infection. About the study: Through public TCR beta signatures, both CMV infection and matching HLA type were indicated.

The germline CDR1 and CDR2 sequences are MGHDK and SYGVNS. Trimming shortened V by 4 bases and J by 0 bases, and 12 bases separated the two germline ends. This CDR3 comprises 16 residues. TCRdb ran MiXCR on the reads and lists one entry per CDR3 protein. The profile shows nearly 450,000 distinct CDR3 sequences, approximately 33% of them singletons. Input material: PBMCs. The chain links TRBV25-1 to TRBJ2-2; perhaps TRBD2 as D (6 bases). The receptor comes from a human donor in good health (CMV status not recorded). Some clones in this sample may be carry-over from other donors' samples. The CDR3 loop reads CASSGGVLSNTGELFF. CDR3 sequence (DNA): TGTGCCAGCAGTGGGGGGGTGTTGTCGAACACCGGGGAGCTGTTTTTT.